What follows describes a single TCR beta chain. Original processing methods: Amplification with reference gene primers provided the estimates of nucleated cell counts. The table came from immunoSEQ multiplex PCR; TCRdb's copy has only in-frame clones and leaves some out. V and J calls and clone size are as listed in that table; D and trimming were resolved from the DNA. The data show almost 400,000 clones, with roughly 86% seen just once and about 2.1% held by the top ten. The data are from a study of blood T cell repertoires in COVID-19. This sequence was found in a woman aged 55-69 years with COVID-19, enrolled during active disease. Sequencing used peripheral blood.

As DNA, the CDR3 is TGCGCCAGCAGGTCTTCAGGGGGAAAGCTGGGCTACACCTTC. Translated, it gives CASRSSGGKLGYTF. This chain uses TRBV5-1 with TRBJ1-2; 7 bases align to TRBD1. V lost 5 bases and J lost 8; bases outside the gene matches: 12. The CDR3 has 14 amino acids. Germline V gene data show CDR1 as SGHRS and CDR2 as YFSETQ.